The clone carrying this TCR beta chain was counted many times. Its specificity is not known. This entry comes from a study of blood T cells in healthy people across ages. It was with a sample-barcoded 5' primer and a J-beta primer mix that a second PCR of roughly 7 to 12 cycles was run. The template-switch adaptor, which had 12 random nucleotides, put a tag on each cDNA molecule. MiXCR, run by TCRdb on the 5' RACE reads, gives a single entry per CDR3 protein. The profile shows about 570,000 distinct CDR3 sequences, 25% to 30% of them singletons. V was shortened by 6 bases and J by 2 bases, with 14 bases between the two germline ends. In germline, CDR1 is SQVTM, CDR2 ANQGSEA. The CDR3 runs 13 residues. Study results and limitations: The study found TCR beta diversity correlated strongly with naive T cell percentage.

This TCR was recovered from a woman between 65 and 79 years old in good health. The chain is built from TRBV29-1 and TRBJ2-7; possible D gene TRBD1, 6 bases. Sequenced sample: blood. The CDR3 spells CSVAGTYTYEQYF. Written as DNA, the CDR3 is TGCAGCGTCGCCGGGACATATACCTACGAGCAGTACTTC.